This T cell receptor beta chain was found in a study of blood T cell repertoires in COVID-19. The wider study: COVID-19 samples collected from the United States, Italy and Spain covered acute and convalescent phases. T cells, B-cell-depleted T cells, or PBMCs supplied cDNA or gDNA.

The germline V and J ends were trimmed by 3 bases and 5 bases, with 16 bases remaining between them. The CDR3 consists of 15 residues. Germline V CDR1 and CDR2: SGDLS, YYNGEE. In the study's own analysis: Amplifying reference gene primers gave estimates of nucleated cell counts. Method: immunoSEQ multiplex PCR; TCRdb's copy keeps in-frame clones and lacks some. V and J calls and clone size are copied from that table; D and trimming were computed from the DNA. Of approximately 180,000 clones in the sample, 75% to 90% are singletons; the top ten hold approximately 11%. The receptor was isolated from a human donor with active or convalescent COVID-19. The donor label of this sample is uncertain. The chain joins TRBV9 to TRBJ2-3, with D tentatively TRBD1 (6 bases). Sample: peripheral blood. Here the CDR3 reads CASSADRPLGDTQYF. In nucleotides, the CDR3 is TGTGCCAGCAGCGCAGACAGGCCCCTTGGAGATACGCAGTATTTT. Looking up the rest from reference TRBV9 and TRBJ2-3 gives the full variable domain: DSGVTQTPKHLITATGQRVTLRCSPRSGDLSVYWYQQSLDQGLQFLIQYYNGEERAKGNILERFSAQQFPDLHSELNLSSLELGDSALYFCASSADRPLGDTQYFGPGTRLTVL.